Shown below are 24 T cell receptor beta chains from a single sample sequenced in a study of blood T cell repertoires in COVID-19 (TCRdb year 2020). Library method: the immunoSEQ multiplex PCR assay. TCRdb's version of the immuneACCESS table is confined to in-frame rearrangements and falls short of the full clone set. An unresolved V gene accounts for under half of the shortfall where checked; the remainder is of unknown origin. The sample records approximately 210,000 clones, roughly four fifths of which are singletons. The ten largest make up less than 8% of the sample. Sequenced: peripheral blood. The source is a woman aged 45-65 years with active or convalescent COVID-19.

This clone showed up just once. The chain has TRBV19 and TRBJ2-1; 9 nucleotides align to TRBD2. This CDR3 is 17 amino acids long. With 1 base clipped from V and 6 bases from J, the junction kept 10 bases outside the gene matches. Germline assignment: CDR1 LNHDA and CDR2 SQIVND (reference sequence). For the CDR3, the DNA is TGTGCCAGTAGTATAGGGGCGGGAGGGCCATATAGCAATGAGCAGTTCTTC. It translates to CASSIGAGGPYSNEQFF.

V usage is TRBV11-2 and J usage is TRBJ2-4, with a possible D match to TRBD1 (6 bases). The V end was cut by 5 bases, the J end by 5 bases, with 13 bases between. Germline loops: CDR1 SGHAT, CDR2 FQNNGV. The CDR3 is 14 amino acids. For the CDR3, the DNA is TGTGCCAGCAGCCGCCGGGACAAGGAAAACATTCAGTACTTC. It codes for CASSRRDKENIQYF.

The rearrangement joins TRBV5-4 to TRBJ1-4, with 9 bases that match TRBD1. The germline V gene has CDR1 SGHNT and CDR2 YYREEE (reference sequence). After removal of 0 bases from V and 8 bases from J, the junction contained 5 bases not matched to a gene. The CDR3 runs to 15 residues. In nucleotides, the CDR3 is TGTGCCAGCAGCTTGGCTGGGACAGGGAACGAAAAACTGTTTTTT. Amino acid sequence: CASSLAGTGNEKLFF.

The V gene is TRBV28, the J gene TRBJ2-1, with D possibly being TRBD1 (5 bases). The CDR3 covers 15 residues. Trimming left V 2 bases short and J 7 bases short, with 15 bases between. Germline V CDR1 and CDR2: MDHEN, SYDVKM. The CDR3 sequence is CASSLGGPGKNEQFF. DNA for the CDR3: TGTGCCAGCAGTTTAGGCGGTCCAGGGAAGAATGAGCAGTTCTTC.

The rearrangement uses TRBV7-3 and TRBJ1-6; D unclear. CDR3 length: 15 amino acids. Trimming pared 4 bases from V and 3 bases from J, leaving 10 bases between. CDR1 is SGHTA and CDR2 is FQGTGA in the germline V gene. The CDR3 protein is CASSSRELYNSPLHF. The CDR3 DNA reads as TGTGCCAGCAGCTCTAGGGAGCTCTATAATTCACCCCTCCACTTT.

CDR3 DNA: TGTGCCAGCAGCCGGCTAGGGGTCAACTATGGCTACACCTTC. Translated, it gives CASSRLGVNYGYTF. The gene calls are TRBV5-6 and TRBJ1-2; maybe TRBD1 (5 bases). Looked up from germline, CDR1 is SGHDT and CDR2 is YYEEEE. V was pared by 4 bases and J by 2 bases, with 12 bases between. This CDR3 comprises 14 residues.

The chain links TRBV7-8 to TRBJ2-1, with 12 bases identical to TRBD2. Germline V CDR1 and CDR2: SGHVS, FQNEAQ. The J segment lost 8 bases and the V segment lost 2 bases, leaving 4 bases of the junction unmatched. CDR3 size: 15 residues. CDR3 loop: CASSLTSGGPYEQFF. CDR3 in DNA: TGTGCCAGCAGCTTAACTAGCGGGGGGCCTTATGAGCAGTTCTTC.

To note about this clone: One junction end disagrees with the germline gene, perhaps due to a read error. The rearrangement links TRBV6-5 to TRBJ2-1; 8 bases line up with TRBD2. The CDR3 totals 15 residues. Germline assignment: CDR1 MNHEY and CDR2 SVGAGI. The CDR3 loop reads CASSDSAGAHNEQFF. In DNA form, the CDR3 reads TGTGCCAGCAGTGACTCAGCGGGGGCCCACAATGAGCAGTTCTTC.

V and J are TRBV2 and TRBJ1-3; D remains unclear. CDR3 length: 14 amino acids. Germline CDR1 and CDR2: SNHLY and FYNNEI. Trimming shortened V by 7 bases and J by 0 bases, and 10 bases separated the two germline ends. The CDR3 protein is CASKGGNSGNTIYF. CDR3 nucleotide sequence: TGTGCCAGCAAGGGCGGGAACTCTGGAAACACCATATATTTT.

The chain joins TRBV10-1 to TRBJ2-2; TRBD1 is a possible D gene (6 bases). The germline gives CDR1 WNHNN, CDR2 SYGVQD (reference sequence). The CDR3 spans 15 residues. Trimming removed 4 bases from V and 5 bases from J, with 14 bases in between. CDR3 bases: TGCGCCAGCAGTGCAGAGGACAGAGGGACCGGGGAGCTGTTTTTT. Its translation: CASSAEDRGTGELFF.

A remark on this clone: The germline gene is not matched at one end of the junction; a read error may be the cause. The rearrangement links TRBV3-1 (or the pseudogene TRBV3-2) to TRBJ1-2; a weak D match, TRBD1 (5 bases). The CDR3 has 11 amino acids. The germline V gene encodes CDR1 LGHDT and CDR2 YNNKEL (reference sequence). The CDR3 sequence: CASSQDGREAF. The CDR3 DNA follows: TGTGCCAGCAGCCAAGATGGCAGGGAGGCCTTC.

The J gene is TRBJ1-4, the V gene TRBV5-1; perhaps TRBD1 as D (6 bases). Germline assignment: CDR1 SGHRS and CDR2 YFSETQ. The length of the CDR3 is 16 residues. V lost 4 bases and J 2 bases, leaving 15 bases between the germline ends. The DNA of the CDR3 is TGCGCCAGCAGCCCAACAGGGATGAAGACTAATGAAAAACTGTTTTTT. It yields the protein CASSPTGMKTNEKLFF.

The chain recombines TRBV11-2 with TRBJ1-6; D not certain. The germline CDR1 and CDR2 sequences are SGHAT and FQNNGV. V gave up 5 bases and J gave up 8 bases, with 16 bases separating them. The CDR3 spans 15 residues. The CDR3: CASSPGSVRDSPLHF. The CDR3 bases are TGTGCCAGCAGCCCCGGTTCGGTTCGCGATTCACCCCTCCACTTT.

This chain joins TRBV30 and TRBJ2-1; maybe TRBD2 (7 bases). Germline V gives CDR1 GTSNPN, CDR2 SVGIG (reference sequence). The V and J ends lost 4 bases and 1 base respectively, with 17 bases between them. The CDR3 is made up of 16 amino acids. This CDR3 reads CAWTGGGSLSYNEQFF. As DNA, the CDR3 is TGTGCCTGGACGGGGGGCGGGAGCCTTTCCTACAATGAGCAGTTCTTC.

The chain links TRBV7-8 to TRBJ1-4; TRBD1 matches 10 bases. CDR3 length: 14 residues. Germline V gene lookup returns CDR1 SGHVS and CDR2 FQNEAQ. J lost 10 bases, V lost 1 base, and 3 bases had no gene match. The CDR3 is CASSLVGQGLKLFF. As DNA, the CDR3 is TGTGCCAGCAGCTTAGTGGGACAGGGGCTAAAACTGTTTTTT.

The V and J genes are TRBV29-1 and TRBJ1-1; D not resolved. V was cut by 5 bases and J by 4 bases, with 20 bases left in between. The length of the CDR3 is 15 residues. Per germline, CDR1 SQVTM and CDR2 ANQGSEA. The CDR3 loop reads CSVLVPAGIGTEAFF. The CDR3 region has the DNA TGCAGCGTTCTTGTACCCGCGGGGATTGGCACTGAAGCTTTCTTT.

The genes are TRBV5-4 and TRBJ1-1; 7 bases line up with TRBD1. Germline V CDR1 and CDR2: SGHNT, YYREEE (reference sequence). The CDR3 loop spans 14 amino acids. Trimming at V came to 6 bases and at J to 3 bases, leaving 8 bases not matched to a gene. CDR3 nucleotide sequence: TGTGCCAGCACCCCCAAAGGGGGCGACACTGAAGCTTTCTTT. This codes for CASTPKGGDTEAFF.

J is TRBJ1-1 and V is TRBV5-4; a weak D match, TRBD1 (6 bases). Germline loops: CDR1 SGHNT, CDR2 YYREEE (reference sequence). V gave up 5 bases and J gave up 9 bases, with 23 bases separating them. The CDR3 is 15 residues long. CDR3 sequence: CASRKGPGQRDKAFF. Written as DNA, the CDR3 is TGTGCCAGCAGGAAGGGACCAGGACAGCGAGACAAAGCTTTCTTT.

This clone appeared a single time. The chain joins TRBV2 to TRBJ1-5; the D is unclear. Germline CDR1 and CDR2: SNHLY and FYNNEI. Trimming stripped 4 bases from V and 7 bases from J, with 8 bases between. There are 12 residues in the CDR3. This CDR3 is CASSARGQPQHF. CDR3 DNA: TGTGCCAGCAGTGCCAGAGGGCAGCCCCAGCATTTT.

The V gene is TRBV2, the J gene TRBJ1-5, with D perhaps matching TRBD1 (5 bases). This CDR3 has 13 amino acids. The V end lost 7 bases, the J end lost 7 bases, and 14 bases lay between the germline ends. Germline assignment: CDR1 SNHLY and CDR2 FYNNEI. CDR3 sequence: CASTQGRGQPQHF. The CDR3 DNA follows: TGTGCCAGCACCCAGGGACGGGGGCAGCCCCAGCATTTT.

The V gene is TRBV19, the J gene TRBJ1-5; TRBD1 agrees at 7 bases. The CDR3 runs 14 residues. CDR1 and CDR2 from the germline V gene are LNHDA and SQIVND (reference sequence). V lost 5 bases, J lost 7 bases, and 8 bases stayed unmatched. CDR3 sequence: CASSRQGREQPQHF. For the CDR3, the DNA is TGTGCCAGTAGTCGACAGGGTCGGGAGCAGCCCCAGCATTTT.

This clone was detected once. The CDR3 sequence is CASSIISQGFDGYTF. CDR3 bases: TGTGCCAGCAGCATCATTTCCCAGGGCTTCGATGGCTACACCTTC. The chain has TRBV5-5 and TRBJ1-2, with D perhaps matching TRBD1 (5 bases). V gave up 4 bases and J gave up 6 bases, with 19 bases separating them. This CDR3 is built from 15 residues. Germline CDR1 is SGHKS and CDR2 is YYEKEE (reference sequence).

The chain links TRBV6-5 to TRBJ1-2; tentative D call: TRBD1 (5 bases). Between the trimmed V and J ends, which lost 1 base and 6 bases, there was a span of 12 bases. There are 14 residues in the CDR3. The germline V gene encodes CDR1 MNHEY and CDR2 SVGAGI. CDR3 residues: CASSYLSGVDGYTF. CDR3 coding DNA: TGTGCCAGCAGTTACTTGTCGGGGGTTGATGGCTACACCTTC.

This chain uses TRBV29-1 with TRBJ1-1, with a weak D call TRBD1 (5 bases). V shed 3 bases and J shed 3 bases, with 14 bases lying between them. Germline CDR1 SQVTM, CDR2 ANQGSEA. The CDR3 length is 14 residues. Here the CDR3 reads CSVDRRGVDTEAFF. DNA of the CDR3: TGCAGCGTTGATAGACGGGGGGTGGACACTGAAGCTTTCTTT.